The source of this TCR beta chain is a study of neurological immune-mediated disorders. The method for making cDNA was 5'RACE, and it used 10-nucleotide random UMIs. TCRdb analysed the 5' RACE reads with MiXCR anew, one entry per CDR3 protein. Of 15,000 to 20,000 distinct CDR3 sequences in the sample, roughly 20% are singletons; the top ten hold under 25%. Healthy control participants comprised blood bank volunteers in Maryland, USA. The unsorted libraries were produced from 2 million PBMCs held at -80 C. The clonotype was recovered from a man in his forties or fifties in good health. Specimen: PBMCs.

The CDR3 reads CSARDFRGSYNEQFF. The CDR3 coding sequence is TGCAGTGCTAGAGATTTTAGAGGTTCCTACAATGAGCAGTTCTTC. V usage is TRBV20-1 and J usage is TRBJ2-1; no clear D gene. Germline V gene data show CDR1 as DFQATT and CDR2 as SNEGSKA (reference sequence). Trimming stripped 0 bases from V and 1 base from J, with 10 bases between. The CDR3 runs 15 residues.